Below are 4 T cell receptor beta chains sequenced from a single sample in a study of blood T cell repertoires in COVID-19. The protocol was immunoSEQ multiplex PCR, while the TCRdb copy is restricted to in-frame clones and leaves out a portion. The data show 200,000 to 250,000 clones, more than 70% seen once. The specimen sequenced was peripheral blood. These receptors originate from a man aged 45 to 65 with active or convalescent COVID-19.

V is TRBV12-5 and J is TRBJ2-7; 8 bases are shared with TRBD2. CDR1 is LGHNT, CDR2 FRNRAP, per germline. The CDR3 covers 20 residues. V lost 2 bases, J lost 2 bases, and 20 bases stayed unmatched. The CDR3 nucleotides read TGTGCTAGTGGTTTGCCACAAGACAATGCCGGGACTAGTGCACCCTACGAGCAGTACTTC. It encodes CASGLPQDNAGTSAPYEQYF.

The J gene is TRBJ2-1, the V gene TRBV28, with 7 bases fitting TRBD2. This CDR3 has 16 residues. Germline CDR1 MDHEN, CDR2 SYDVKM. After removal of 2 bases from V and 8 bases from J, the junction contained 12 bases not matched to a gene. The CDR3 loop reads CASSLSGVGGIDEQFF. CDR3 nucleotide sequence: TGTGCCAGCAGTTTAAGCGGGGTGGGGGGAATCGATGAGCAGTTCTTC.

The chain links TRBV29-1 to TRBJ1-1; D is unresolved. The ends were cut back, 4 bases at V and 6 bases at J, with 9 bases in the middle. The CDR3 is 11 residues long. The germline gives CDR1 SQVTM, CDR2 ANQGSEA. Here the CDR3 DNA reads TGCAGCGTTGGGAGAAAGGCTGAAGCTTTCTTT. Translating gives CSVGRKAEAFF.

The rearrangement uses TRBV28 and TRBJ2-3, with 7 nucleotides matching TRBD1. This CDR3 has 15 residues. CDR1 is MDHEN, CDR2 SYDVKM, per germline. V trimming: 5 bases; J trimming: 4 bases; junction bases outside the gene matches: 9. Here the CDR3 reads CASSRRQGWADTQYF. DNA for the CDR3: TGTGCCAGCAGTCGTCGACAGGGATGGGCAGATACGCAGTATTTT.